The sequence of this T cell receptor (beta chain) was determined in a study of blood T cell repertoires in COVID-19. Study-wide context: Collection of acute and convalescent COVID-19 samples took place in the United States, Italy and Spain. PBMCs, B-cell-depleted T cells, or T cells provided the cDNA or gDNA that made up the material.

Germline-derived CDR1 and CDR2 are SGHVS and FNYEAQ. CDR3 length equals 16 residues. V shed 1 base, J shed 7 bases, and the junction held 7 bases outside the gene matches. In the original workflow: Amplified reference gene primers provided the basis for estimating nucleated cell counts. TCRdb keeps only in-frame clones here, not all; method: immunoSEQ multiplex PCR. That table gives V, J and clone size, and the DNA gave D and trimming. The sample shows a few hundred thousand clones, approximately 84% of them seen only once. The TCR comes from a person aged 70 to 85 with COVID-19, enrolled during active disease. V usage is TRBV7-6 and J usage is TRBJ1-4; 9 bases match TRBD1. The source material was peripheral blood. CDR3 amino acids: CASSLGQQGAREKLFF. The CDR3 nucleotides are TGTGCCAGCAGCTTAGGCCAACAGGGGGCGCGTGAAAAACTGTTTTTT.